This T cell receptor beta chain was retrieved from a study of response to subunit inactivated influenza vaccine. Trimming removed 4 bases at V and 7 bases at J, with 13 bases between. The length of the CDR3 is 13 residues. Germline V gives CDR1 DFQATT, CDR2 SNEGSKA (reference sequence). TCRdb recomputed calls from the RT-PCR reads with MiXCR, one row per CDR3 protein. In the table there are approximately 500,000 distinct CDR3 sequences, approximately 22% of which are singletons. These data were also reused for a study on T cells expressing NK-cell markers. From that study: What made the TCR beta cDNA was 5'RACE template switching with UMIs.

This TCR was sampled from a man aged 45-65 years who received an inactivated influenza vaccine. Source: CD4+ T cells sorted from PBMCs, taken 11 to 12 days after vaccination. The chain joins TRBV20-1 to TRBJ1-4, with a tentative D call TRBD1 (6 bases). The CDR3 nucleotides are TGCAGTGCTAAGGGGACACATAGTGAAAAACTGTTTTTT. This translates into CSAKGTHSEKLFF.